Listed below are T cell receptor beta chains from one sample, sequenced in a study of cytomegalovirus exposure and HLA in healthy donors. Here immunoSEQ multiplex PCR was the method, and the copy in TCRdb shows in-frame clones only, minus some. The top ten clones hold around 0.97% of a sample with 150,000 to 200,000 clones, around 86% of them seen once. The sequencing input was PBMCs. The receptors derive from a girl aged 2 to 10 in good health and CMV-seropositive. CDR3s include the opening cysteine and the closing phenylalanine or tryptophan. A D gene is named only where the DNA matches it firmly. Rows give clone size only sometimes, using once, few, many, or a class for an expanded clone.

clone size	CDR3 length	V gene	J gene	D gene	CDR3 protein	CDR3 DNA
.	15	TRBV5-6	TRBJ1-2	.	CASSLTGIELGGYTF	TGTGCCAGCAGCTTAACAGGGATCGAGTTGGGGGGCTACACCTTC
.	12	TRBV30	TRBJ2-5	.	CAWSAGLETQYF	TGTGCCTGGAGCGCAGGGTTAGAGACCCAGTACTTC
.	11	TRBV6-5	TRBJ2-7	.	CASSNNYEQYF	TGTGCCAGCAGTAACAACTACGAGCAGTACTTC
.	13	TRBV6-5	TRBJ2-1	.	CASSYSKRNEQFF	TGTGCCAGCAGTTACTCTAAGCGGAATGAGCAGTTCTTC
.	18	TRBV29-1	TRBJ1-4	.	CSVVITRAPDRTNEKLFF	TGCAGCGTTGTCATCACTAGGGCCCCGGATAGAACTAATGAAAAACTGTTTTTT
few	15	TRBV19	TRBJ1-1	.	CASFNDRLVNTEAFF	TGTGCCAGTTTCAACGACAGACTCGTGAACACTGAAGCTTTCTTT
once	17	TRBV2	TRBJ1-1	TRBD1	CASSEILGQGTNTEAFF	TGTGCCAGCAGTGAAATCCTTGGACAGGGAACGAACACTGAAGCTTTCTTT
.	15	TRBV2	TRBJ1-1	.	CASSTHIGSRTEAFF	TGTGCCAGCAGCACCCACATCGGGAGTCGCACTGAAGCTTTCTTT
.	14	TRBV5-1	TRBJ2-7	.	CASSSRLGTYEQYF	TGCGCCAGCAGTTCCCGACTTGGGACTTACGAGCAGTACTTC
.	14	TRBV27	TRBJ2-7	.	CASSLWYSSYEQYF	TGTGCCAGCAGTTTATGGTACAGCTCCTACGAGCAGTACTTC
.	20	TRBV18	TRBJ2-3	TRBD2	CASSPPLGLAGSQGTDTQYF	TGTGCCAGCTCACCACCCTTAGGACTAGCGGGTTCTCAGGGCACAGATACGCAGTATTTT
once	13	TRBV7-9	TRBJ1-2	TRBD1	CASSHDRVHGYTF	TGTGCCAGCAGCCACGACAGGGTGCATGGCTACACCTTC
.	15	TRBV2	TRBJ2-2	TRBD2	CASRGGLAGTGELFF	TGTGCCAGCAGGGGGGGACTAGCGGGCACCGGGGAGCTGTTTTTT
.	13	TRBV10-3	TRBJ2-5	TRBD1	CAIRGQDQETQYF	TGTGCCATCAGGGGACAGGACCAAGAGACCCAGTACTTC
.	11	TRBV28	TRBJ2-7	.	CASRDWVEQYF	TGTGCCAGCAGGGACTGGGTGGAGCAGTACTTC
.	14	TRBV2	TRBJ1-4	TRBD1	CASSVSGGSEKLFF	TGTGCCAGCAGTGTTTCAGGGGGGAGTGAAAAACTGTTTTTT
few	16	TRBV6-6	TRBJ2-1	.	CASSGTGTSSYNEQFF	TGTGCCAGCAGCGGTACCGGGACTTCTTCATACAATGAGCAGTTCTTC
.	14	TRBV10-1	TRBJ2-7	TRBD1	CASQGYGQGNEQYF	TGCGCCAGCCAAGGTTATGGACAGGGGAACGAGCAGTACTTC
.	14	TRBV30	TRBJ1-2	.	CAWNAGTLDYGYTF	TGTGCCTGGAATGCTGGGACTCTGGACTATGGCTACACCTTC
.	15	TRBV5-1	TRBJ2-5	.	CASSFSSGAQETQYF	TGCGCCAGCAGCTTCAGTAGCGGAGCCCAAGAGACCCAGTACTTC
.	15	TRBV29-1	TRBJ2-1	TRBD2	CSVDTLAGRHHEQFF	TGCAGCGTGGATACTTTAGCGGGACGCCATCATGAGCAGTTCTTC
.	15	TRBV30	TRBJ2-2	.	CAWSVLTRNTGELFF	TGTGCCTGGAGTGTACTCACCCGGAACACCGGGGAGCTGTTTTTT
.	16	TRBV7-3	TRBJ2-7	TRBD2	CASSLTLAGGPYEQYF	TGTGCCAGCAGCTTAACGCTAGCGGGAGGGCCCTACGAGCAGTACTTC
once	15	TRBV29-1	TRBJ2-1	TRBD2	CSVAGGRGPYNEQFF	TGCAGCGTTGCAGGCGGGAGGGGACCTTACAATGAGCAGTTCTTC
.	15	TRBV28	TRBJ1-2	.	CASSFILRGRRGYTF	TGTGCCAGCAGTTTTATCTTGCGGGGTCGGCGGGGCTACACCTTC